This is a list of T cell receptor beta chains from one sample in a study of cytomegalovirus exposure and HLA in healthy donors. Clones were read by immunoSEQ multiplex PCR, and TCRdb kept only the in-frame ones, dropping some. The table includes about 150,000 clones, 76% detected once. Sequencing was performed on PBMCs. These TCRs come from a male donor in good health and CMV-seronegative. Each CDR3 is given with its conserved first and last residue. The D gene is left open where the match is weak. A clone size is listed for some rows: how often the clone was seen (once, few, many), or a class if it is expanded.

TRBJ2-3	NA	TRBD2	TRBV4-3	TGCGCCAGCAGCCAAGCCCTGCGGGAGGGCCCAGATACGCAGTATTTT	CASSQALREGPDTQYF
TRBJ2-7	NA	TRBD1	TRBV5-1	TGCGCCAGCAGCTTGGGAGGACAGGGAACCTACGAGCAGTACTTC	CASSLGGQGTYEQYF
TRBJ2-7	NA	TRBD1	TRBV25-1	TGTGCCAGCCACTCAAACAGGGGGCGCGGGTACGAGCAGTACTTC	CASHSNRGRGYEQYF
TRBJ2-3	NA	NA	TRBV20-1	TGCAGTGCTAGTATCCATACGCAGTATTTT	CSASIHTQYF
TRBJ1-1	NA	NA	TRBV27	TGTGCCAGCAGTTGGGGGGGGATGAACACTGAAGCTTTCTTT	CASSWGGMNTEAFF
TRBJ1-3	once	NA	TRBV7-9	TGTGCCAGCAGCTTAACAGGAAACACCATATATTTT	CASSLTGNTIYF
TRBJ2-1	NA	TRBD2	TRBV9	TGTGCCAGCAGCGTGGGGGGGACTAGCGGGAGGAATGAGCAGTTCTTC	CASSVGGTSGRNEQFF
TRBJ1-5	NA	NA	TRBV2	TGTGCCAGCGGCCTAGAGGAGGCATATAGCAATCAGCCCCAGCATTTT	CASGLEEAYSNQPQHF
TRBJ2-1	NA	TRBD2	TRBV7-9	TGTGCCAGCAGCCCTATAGCGGGGGGTGGGGGTGAGCAGTTCTTC	CASSPIAGGGGEQFF
TRBJ1-6	NA	NA	TRBV7-2	TGTGCCAGCAGCTTAGGGGGTAGCGATTCACCCCTCCACTTT	CASSLGGSDSPLHF
TRBJ1-1	NA	NA	TRBV28	TGTGCCAGCAGTTTACCAGGGAACACTGAAGCTTTCTTT	CASSLPGNTEAFF
TRBJ1-3	NA	NA	TRBV30	TGTGCCTGGAGGGTAGGCGGAAACGGAAACACCATATATTTT	CAWRVGGNGNTIYF
TRBJ2-7	NA	TRBD2	TRBV5-1	TGCGCCAGCAGCTACAGCGGGAGCTCCTACGAGCAGTACTTC	CASSYSGSSYEQYF
TRBJ2-2	NA	TRBD1	TRBV6-6	TGTGCCAGCAGTTATACCCAGGGGGCCATCACCGGGGAGCTGTTTTTT	CASSYTQGAITGELFF
TRBJ1-2	NA	TRBD1	TRBV29-1	TGCAGCGTTAACAGGGGGCAAGGACTCGATGGCTACACCTTC	CSVNRGQGLDGYTF
TRBJ2-2	NA	TRBD2	TRBV27	TGTGCCAGCAGTTTCTTAGCGGGGGCGAGGGGCACCGGGGAGCTGTTTTTT	CASSFLAGARGTGELFF
TRBJ1-3	NA	NA	TRBV6-5	TGTGCCAGCAGTTACTCTGAATTGTCGGGAGGAAACACCATATATTTT	CASSYSELSGGNTIYF
TRBJ2-3	NA	NA	TRBV28	TGTGCCAGCAGTTCCCCAAACAGGAGAGATACGCAGTATTTT	CASSSPNRRDTQYF
TRBJ2-1	NA	TRBD2	TRBV30	TGTGCCTGGAGGCGCGGGAGGGCCGCTGAGCAGTTCTTC	CAWRRGRAAEQFF
TRBJ2-3	NA	NA	TRBV7-2	TGTGCCAGCAGCTTTCGGGGGTCAGATACGCAGTATTTT	CASSFRGSDTQYF
TRBJ1-2	NA	NA	TRBV6-1	TGTGCCAGCTGGCGGGGAGGGAGTGGCTACACCTTC	CASWRGGSGYTF
TRBJ2-7	few	NA	TRBV18	TGTGCCAGCTCACCAAATCAGGGCTCCTACGAGCAGTACTTC	CASSPNQGSYEQYF
TRBJ2-1	NA	TRBD2	TRBV6-1	TGTGCCAGCAGCGGGCGACTAGCGGGTCCCAATGAGCAGTTCTTC	CASSGRLAGPNEQFF
TRBJ2-3	NA	TRBD1	TRBV7-3	TGTGCCAGCAGCCGGACAGGGGGCCGCACAGATACGCAGTATTTT	CASSRTGGRTDTQYF
TRBJ2-7	few	TRBD1	TRBV28	TGTGCCAGCAGGGGACAGGGGACCTACGAGCAGTACTTC	CASRGQGTYEQYF
TRBJ1-4	NA	NA	TRBV19	TGTGCCAGTAGTGAGGCCGAAAAACTGTTTTTT	CASSEAEKLFF
TRBJ2-7	NA	NA	TRBV11-2	TGTGCCAGCAGCCTCAGTAGGGCGGGGTTTGCTTACGAGCAGTACTTC	CASSLSRAGFAYEQYF
TRBJ2-3	NA	TRBD1	TRBV9	TGTGCCAGCAGCCAGGGGGCGGCAGATACGCAGTATTTT	CASSQGAADTQYF
TRBJ2-3	NA	TRBD1	TRBV25-1	TGTGCCAGCAGTGCCTTCGACAGGGCCCCGGGAGATACGCAGTATTTT	CASSAFDRAPGDTQYF
TRBJ2-2	NA	TRBD2	TRBV29-1	TGCAGCGTTGAAATAGCGGGGGGTACCGGGGAGCTGTTTTTT	CSVEIAGGTGELFF
TRBJ2-2	NA	NA	TRBV28	TGTGCCAGCACCCCGTGGGAGGCCGGGGAGCTGTTTTTT	CASTPWEAGELFF
TRBJ2-7	NA	NA	TRBV30	TGTGCCTGGAGTGACGGTGGTCCCTCCTACGAGCAGTACTTC	CAWSDGGPSYEQYF